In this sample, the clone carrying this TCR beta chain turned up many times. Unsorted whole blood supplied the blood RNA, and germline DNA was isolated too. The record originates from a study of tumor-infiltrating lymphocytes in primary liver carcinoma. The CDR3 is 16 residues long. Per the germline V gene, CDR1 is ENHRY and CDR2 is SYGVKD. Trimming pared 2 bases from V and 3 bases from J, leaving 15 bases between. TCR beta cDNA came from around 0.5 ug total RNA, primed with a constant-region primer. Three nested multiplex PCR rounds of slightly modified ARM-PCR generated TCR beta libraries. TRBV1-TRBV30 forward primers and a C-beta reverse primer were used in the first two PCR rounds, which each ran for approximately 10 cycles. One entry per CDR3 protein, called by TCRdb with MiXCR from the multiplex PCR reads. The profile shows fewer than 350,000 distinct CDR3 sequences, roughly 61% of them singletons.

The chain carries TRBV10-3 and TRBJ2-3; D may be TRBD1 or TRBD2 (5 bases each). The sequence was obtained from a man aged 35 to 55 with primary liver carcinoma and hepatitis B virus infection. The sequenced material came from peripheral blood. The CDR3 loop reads CAISERQGTPTDTQYF. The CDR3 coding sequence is TGTGCCATCAGTGAGCGACAAGGGACGCCGACAGATACGCAGTATTTT.